Below are 17 T cell receptor beta chains sequenced from a single sample in a study of cytomegalovirus exposure and HLA in healthy donors. 13 Jbeta primers and 60 Vbeta primers were used for the PCR. TCRdb's table, derived via immunoSEQ multiplex PCR, lists solely in-frame clones and lacks some. Counted here are 90,000 to 150,000 clones, over 80% occurring once; the ten biggest clones make up 0.2% to 0.3%. Source material: PBMCs. The receptors were gathered from a man between 50 and 59 years old in good health and CMV-seronegative.

J is TRBJ2-1 and V is TRBV7-3; 7 positions match TRBD2. The CDR3 is made up of 17 amino acids. The J segment lost 2 bases and the V segment lost 1 base, leaving 8 bases of the junction unmatched. Germline assignment: CDR1 SGHTA and CDR2 FQGTGA. CDR3 region: CASSLRGGRGAYNEQFF. Here the CDR3 DNA reads TGTGCCAGCAGCTTAAGGGGTGGTCGGGGGGCCTACAATGAGCAGTTCTTC.

This clone was seen more than once but under ten times. This chain uses TRBV19 with TRBJ1-1; D not resolved. This CDR3 is 14 amino acids long. The germline V gene has CDR1 LNHDA and CDR2 SQIVND (reference sequence). V was cut by 5 bases and J by 4 bases, with 14 bases left in between. The CDR3 coding sequence is TGTGCCAGTAGTGGCCAGGCAATTGGCACTGAAGCTTTCTTT. This sequence encodes CASSGQAIGTEAFF.

This clone was observed once. This chain connects TRBV6-5 to TRBJ2-7; TRBD2 might be the D (6 bases). V gave up 10 bases and J gave up 0 bases, with 10 bases separating them. This CDR3 spans 12 amino acids. Germline V CDR1 and CDR2: MNHEY, SVGAGI. The CDR3 DNA sequence: TGTGCCACCTCGGGGGACTCCTACGAGCAGTACTTC. Translation: CATSGDSYEQYF.

This sequence joins TRBV19 and TRBJ2-3; 13 bases agree with TRBD2. Germline V gives CDR1 LNHDA, CDR2 SQIVND (reference sequence). The CDR3 covers 17 residues. V shed 5 bases and J 4 bases; nucleotides not matched to a gene: 9. The CDR3 DNA follows: TGTGCCAGTAGTGGCACGGGACTAGCGGGGCGTGCAGATACGCAGTATTTT. This codes for CASSGTGLAGRADTQYF. Complete variable domain (other parts from reference TRBV19 and TRBJ2-3): DGGITQSPKYLFRKEGQNVTLSCEQNLNHDAMYWYRQDPGQGLRLIYYSQIVNDFQKGDIAEGYSVSREKKESFPLTVTSAQKNPTAFYLCASSGTGLAGRADTQYFGPGTRLTVL.

The rearrangement links TRBV28 to TRBJ1-1, with D perhaps TRBD1 (5 bases). The CDR3 covers 15 residues. Trimming pared 7 bases from V and 4 bases from J, leaving 19 bases between. Germline V lookup: CDR1 MDHEN, CDR2 SYDVKM. CDR3 coding DNA: TGTGCCAGCACCTTTAGTTTAGGGGCCCCCACTGAAGCTTTCTTT. Translating gives CASTFSLGAPTEAFF.

This chain uses TRBV7-9 with TRBJ2-3; TRBD2 aligns across 8 bases. The CDR3 sequence is 17 residues long. J was trimmed by 4 bases and V by 7 bases; bases with no gene match: 16. Germline CDR1 is SEHNR and CDR2 is FQNEAQ (reference sequence). This CDR3 is CASTGRNKREFADTQYF. The CDR3 DNA reads TGTGCCAGCACCGGCAGAAATAAGCGGGAGTTCGCAGATACGCAGTATTTT.

This chain links TRBV5-6 with TRBJ2-7; no firm D call. Germline V lookup: CDR1 SGHDT, CDR2 YYEEEE. The V end lost 4 bases, the J end lost 1 base, and 15 bases lay between the germline ends. This CDR3 has 15 amino acids. The CDR3 is CASSLLGPGSYEQYF. CDR3 sequence (DNA): TGTGCCAGCAGCCTCTTGGGTCCGGGTTCCTACGAGCAGTACTTC.

CDR3 in DNA: TGTGCCAGCAGCTCGGAGGGGGGGACCGGGGAGCTGTTTTTT. Translation gives CASSSEGGTGELFF. This chain uses TRBV7-9 with TRBJ2-2; D is perhaps TRBD2 (7 bases). There are 14 residues in the CDR3. Germline CDR1 is SEHNR and CDR2 is FQNEAQ (reference sequence). Trimming took 4 bases from V and 5 from J, leaving 11 bases between them.

The rearrangement links TRBV7-3 to TRBJ1-6; D gene unclear. Germline CDR1 reads SGHTA; CDR2 reads FQGTGA. The CDR3 covers 14 residues. With 4 bases removed from V and 6 bases from J, the gap between germline ends came to 10 bases. Here the CDR3 reads CASSSTTVNSPLHF. DNA for the CDR3: TGTGCCAGCAGCTCAACTACAGTTAATTCACCCCTCCACTTT.

The chain is built from TRBV5-4 and TRBJ2-1, with D perhaps matching TRBD2 (6 bases). The CDR3 runs to 14 residues. V was clipped by 1 base and J by 4 bases, with 9 bases between them. The germline CDR1 and CDR2 sequences are SGHNT and YYREEE (reference sequence). The CDR3 nucleotides read TGTGCCAGCAGCTTGCTGGACTATTACAATGAGCAGTTCTTC. Protein product: CASSLLDYYNEQFF.

The chain's CDR3 is CASSFQGWGDTQYF. CDR3 coding DNA: TGTGCCAGCAGTTTTCAGGGGTGGGGAGATACGCAGTATTTT. The chain links TRBV27 to TRBJ2-3; TRBD1 might be the D (6 bases). Germline CDR1 is MNHEY and CDR2 is SMNVEV (reference sequence). The CDR3 runs to 14 residues. V was trimmed by 3 bases and J by 5 bases, leaving 12 bases between them.

Regarding this clone: Relative to the germline gene, one junction end is altered; a read error may explain this. The rearrangement joins TRBV5-1 to TRBJ1-1; maybe TRBD1 (5 bases). CDR1 and CDR2 from the germline V gene are SGHRS and YFSETQ. The CDR3 loop spans 15 amino acids. DNA for the CDR3: TGCTCCAGCAGCTGGCTAGACGGACAGAACACTGAAGCTTTCTTT. It yields the protein CSSSWLDGQNTEAFF.

V and J are TRBV28 and TRBJ1-5, with TRBD1 matching 7 bases. With V trimmed by 6 bases and J by 1 base, 18 bases remained unmatched. The CDR3 sequence is 19 residues long. Germline V gives CDR1 MDHEN, CDR2 SYDVKM. The CDR3 region has the DNA TGTGCCAGCAGAAATACATTCGGGGACAGCTTAGGCAGCAATCAGCCCCAGCATTTT. Protein sequence: CASRNTFGDSLGSNQPQHF.

As concerns this clone: Additional DNA sequences in this sample encode the identical CDR3. J is TRBJ2-7 and V is TRBV7-2; 7 bases align to TRBD1. The V segment lost 3 bases and the J segment 3 bases; nucleotides outside the gene matches: 5. Germline V gives CDR1 SGHTA, CDR2 FQGNSA. The length of the CDR3 is 14 residues. The CDR3 region has the DNA TGTGCCAGCAGCTTGGCCAGACAGGGCTACGAGCAGTACTTC. Translation gives CASSLARQGYEQYF.

The chain joins TRBV10-3 to TRBJ2-3; the match to TRBD1 covers 7 bases. This CDR3 comprises 17 residues. Germline V gene lookup returns CDR1 ENHRY and CDR2 SYGVKD. Germline trimming cut 0 bases from V and 0 bases from J; bases unmatched to any gene: 6. The CDR3 is CAISESRGQFSTDTQYF. CDR3 in DNA: TGTGCCATCAGTGAGTCGAGGGGACAGTTTAGCACAGATACGCAGTATTTT.

The genes are TRBV28 and TRBJ1-5; no firm D call. CDR3 length: 13 residues. V was cut by 6 bases and J by 4 bases, with 10 bases left in between. Germline lookup yields CDR1 MDHEN and CDR2 SYDVKM. The CDR3 DNA reads as TGTGCCAGCAGCTACCTGCGGAATCAGCCCCAGCATTTT. Translation gives CASSYLRNQPQHF.

V gene TRBV28 combines with J gene TRBJ2-1; possibly TRBD2 for D (6 bases). The V and J ends lost 4 bases and 3 bases respectively, with 16 bases between them. Germline V CDR1 and CDR2: MDHEN, SYDVKM. There are 16 residues in the CDR3. The CDR3 spells CASSSGPGLVYNEQFF. CDR3 nucleotide sequence: TGTGCCAGCAGTTCCGGACCGGGACTTGTCTACAATGAGCAGTTCTTC.